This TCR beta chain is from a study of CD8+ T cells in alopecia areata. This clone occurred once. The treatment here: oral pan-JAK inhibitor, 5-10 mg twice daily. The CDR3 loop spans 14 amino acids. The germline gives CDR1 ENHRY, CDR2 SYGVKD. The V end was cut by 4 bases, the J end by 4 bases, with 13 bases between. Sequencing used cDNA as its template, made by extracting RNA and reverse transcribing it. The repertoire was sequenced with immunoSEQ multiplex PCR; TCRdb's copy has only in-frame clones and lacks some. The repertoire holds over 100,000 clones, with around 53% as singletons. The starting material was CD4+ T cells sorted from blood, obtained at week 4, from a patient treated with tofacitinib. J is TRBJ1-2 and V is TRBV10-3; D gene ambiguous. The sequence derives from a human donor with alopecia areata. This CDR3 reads CAISAGPQVYGYTF. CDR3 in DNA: TGTGCCATCAGTGCCGGACCGCAAGTCTATGGCTACACCTTC.